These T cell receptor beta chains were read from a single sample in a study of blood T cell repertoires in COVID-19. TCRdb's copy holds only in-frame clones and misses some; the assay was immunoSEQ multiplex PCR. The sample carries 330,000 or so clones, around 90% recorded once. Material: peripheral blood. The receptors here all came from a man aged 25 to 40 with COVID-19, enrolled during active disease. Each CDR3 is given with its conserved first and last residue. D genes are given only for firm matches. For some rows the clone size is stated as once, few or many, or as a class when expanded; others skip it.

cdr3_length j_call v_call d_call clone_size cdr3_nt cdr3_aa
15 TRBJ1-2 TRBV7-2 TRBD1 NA TGTGCCAGCAGCTTTGAGGACAGGCCCCATCGGGGCTACACCTTC CASSFEDRPHRGYTF
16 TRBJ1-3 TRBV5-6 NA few TGTGCCAGCAGCTACATGGGAGGGGCGAGGGGAAACACCATATATTTT CASSYMGGARGNTIYF
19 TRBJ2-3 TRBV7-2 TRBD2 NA TGTGCCAGCAGCTTATGGCTAGCGGGAGAAGCGACTAGCACAGATACGCAGTATTTT CASSLWLAGEATSTDTQYF
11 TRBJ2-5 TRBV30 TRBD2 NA TGTGCCTTCACCGGGGGGAAGACCCAGTACTTC CAFTGGKTQYF
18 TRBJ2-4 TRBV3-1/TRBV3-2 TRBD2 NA TGTGCCAGCAGCCAAACCCGGGGGACTAGCGGGGGGAGGAACATTCAGTACTTC CASSQTRGTSGGRNIQYF
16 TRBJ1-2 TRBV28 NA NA TGTGCCAGCAACACCCTCTCGGGGAGGGCGGACTATGGCTACACCTTC CASNTLSGRADYGYTF
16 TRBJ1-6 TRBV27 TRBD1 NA TGTGCCAGCACCCTACAGGGGATAGGTTCGGATTCACCCCTCCACTTT CASTLQGIGSDSPLHF
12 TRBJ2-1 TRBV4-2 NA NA TGTGCCAGCAGCCCCTTGGGGGGTGAGCAGTTCTTC CASSPLGGEQFF
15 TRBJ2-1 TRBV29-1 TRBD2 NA TGCAGCGTTGGTAATAGCGGGAGCGTTGGCAATGAGCAGTTCTTC CSVGNSGSVGNEQFF
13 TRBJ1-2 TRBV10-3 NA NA TGTGCCATCAGTCCGACAGAGGACTATGGCTACACCTTC CAISPTEDYGYTF
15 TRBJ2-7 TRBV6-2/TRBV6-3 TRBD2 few TGTGCCAGCAGTTTCCAGCGGGGTATCTCCTACGAGCAGTACTTC CASSFQRGISYEQYF
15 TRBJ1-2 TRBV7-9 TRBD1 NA TGTGCCAGCAGCTCCTCCGGAGGGGGCATTGGTGGCTACACCTTC CASSSSGGGIGGYTF